This T cell receptor (beta chain) derives from a study of blood T cell repertoires in COVID-19. Study at large: From T cells, B-cell-depleted T cells, or PBMCs came the material, which was cDNA or gDNA.

Here immunoSEQ multiplex PCR was the method, and the copy in TCRdb shows in-frame clones only, minus some. The sample has more than 200,000 clones; around 87% are singletons. V lost 0 bases to trimming and J lost 8 bases, with 12 bases between them. There are 14 residues in the CDR3. CDR1 is SGHRS and CDR2 is YFSETQ in the germline V gene. This sequence was found in a man younger than 40 in a cohort exposed to, infected with or recovered from COVID-19 (not recorded which). Sequencing used PBMCs or T cells enriched from blood (not recorded which). The chain joins TRBV5-1 to TRBJ2-1; D is uncertain. The CDR3 DNA is TGCGCCAGCAGCTTGGAGGCCAGCAGCGATGAGCAGTTCTTC. This translates into CASSLEASSDEQFF.